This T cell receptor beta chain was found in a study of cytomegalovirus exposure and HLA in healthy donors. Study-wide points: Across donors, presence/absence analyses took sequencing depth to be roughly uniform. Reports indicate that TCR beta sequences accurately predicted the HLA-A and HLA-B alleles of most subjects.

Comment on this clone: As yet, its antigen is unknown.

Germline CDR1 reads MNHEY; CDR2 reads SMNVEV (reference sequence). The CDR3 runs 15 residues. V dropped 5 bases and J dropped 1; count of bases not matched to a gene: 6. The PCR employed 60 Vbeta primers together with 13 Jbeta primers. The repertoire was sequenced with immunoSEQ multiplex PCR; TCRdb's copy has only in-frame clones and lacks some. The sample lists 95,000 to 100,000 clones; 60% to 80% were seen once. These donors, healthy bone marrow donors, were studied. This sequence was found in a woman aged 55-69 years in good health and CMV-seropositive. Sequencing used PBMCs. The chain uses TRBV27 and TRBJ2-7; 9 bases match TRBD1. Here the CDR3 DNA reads TGTGCCAGCAGTCCCTTGGGACAGGGATCCTACGAGCAGTACTTC. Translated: CASSPLGQGSYEQYF.